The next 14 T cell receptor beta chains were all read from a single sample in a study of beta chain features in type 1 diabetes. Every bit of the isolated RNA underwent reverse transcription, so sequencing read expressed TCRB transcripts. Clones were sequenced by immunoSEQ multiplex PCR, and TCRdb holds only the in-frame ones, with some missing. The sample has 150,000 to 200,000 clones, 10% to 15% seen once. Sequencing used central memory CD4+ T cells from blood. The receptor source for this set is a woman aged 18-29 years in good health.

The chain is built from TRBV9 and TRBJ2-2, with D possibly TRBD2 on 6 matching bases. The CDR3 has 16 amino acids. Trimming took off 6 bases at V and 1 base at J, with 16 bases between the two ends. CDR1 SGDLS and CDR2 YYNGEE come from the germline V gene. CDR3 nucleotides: TGTGCCAGCACCAGCCCGGGGCGGGGGAACACCGGGGAGCTGTTTTTT. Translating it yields CASTSPGRGNTGELFF. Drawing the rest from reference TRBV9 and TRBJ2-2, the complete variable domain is DSGVTQTPKHLITATGQRVTLRCSPRSGDLSVYWYQQSLDQGLQFLIQYYNGEERAKGNILERFSAQQFPDLHSELNLSSLELGDSALYFCASTSPGRGNTGELFFGEGSRLTVL.

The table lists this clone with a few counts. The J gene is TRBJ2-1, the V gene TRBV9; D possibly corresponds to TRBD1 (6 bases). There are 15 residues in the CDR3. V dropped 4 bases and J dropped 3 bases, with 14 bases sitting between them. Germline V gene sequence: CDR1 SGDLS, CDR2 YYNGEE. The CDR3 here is CASSSTGSYYNEQFF. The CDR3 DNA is TGTGCCAGCAGCTCCACAGGGAGTTACTACAATGAGCAGTTCTTC.

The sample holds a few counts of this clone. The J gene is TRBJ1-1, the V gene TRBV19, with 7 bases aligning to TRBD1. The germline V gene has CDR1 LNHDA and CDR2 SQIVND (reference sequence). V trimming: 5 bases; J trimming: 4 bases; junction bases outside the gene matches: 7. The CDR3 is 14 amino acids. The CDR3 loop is CASSSGRGATEAFF. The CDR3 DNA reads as TGTGCCAGTAGTTCGGGCAGGGGGGCCACTGAAGCTTTCTTT.

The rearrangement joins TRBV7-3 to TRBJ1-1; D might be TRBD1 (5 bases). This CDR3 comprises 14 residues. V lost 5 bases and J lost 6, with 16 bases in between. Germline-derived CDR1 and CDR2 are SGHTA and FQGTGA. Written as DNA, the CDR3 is TGTGCCAGCAGCCGTGGGGGGGATTCAGCTGAAGCTTTCTTT. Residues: CASSRGGDSAEAFF.

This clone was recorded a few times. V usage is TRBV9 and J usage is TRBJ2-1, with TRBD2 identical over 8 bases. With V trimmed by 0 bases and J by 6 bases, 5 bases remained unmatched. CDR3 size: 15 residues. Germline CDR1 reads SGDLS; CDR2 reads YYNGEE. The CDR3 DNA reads TGTGCCAGCAGCGTAGAGAGCGGGAGAGGCAATGAGCAGTTCTTC. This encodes CASSVESGRGNEQFF.

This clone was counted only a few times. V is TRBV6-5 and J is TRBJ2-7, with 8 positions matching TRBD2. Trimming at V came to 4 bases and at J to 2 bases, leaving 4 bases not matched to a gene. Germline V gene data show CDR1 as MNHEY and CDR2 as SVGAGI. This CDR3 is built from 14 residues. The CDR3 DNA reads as TGTGCCAGCAGTTCTAGCGGGCCAGCCTACGAGCAGTACTTC. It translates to CASSSSGPAYEQYF.

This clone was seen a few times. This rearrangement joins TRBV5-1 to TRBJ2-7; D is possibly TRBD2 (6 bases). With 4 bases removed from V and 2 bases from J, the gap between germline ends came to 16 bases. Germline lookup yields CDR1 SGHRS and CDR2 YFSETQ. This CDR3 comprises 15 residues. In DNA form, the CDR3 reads TGCGCCAGCAGCCCTAGGCAGAGGAGGGCCTACGAGCAGTACTTC. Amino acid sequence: CASSPRQRRAYEQYF.

The CDR3 nucleotides are TGCAGTGCTGACAGGGTTGGGCCCCAGCATTTT. It specifies CSADRVGPQHF. The chain employs TRBV20-1 and TRBJ1-5, with TRBD1 matching over 7 bases. CDR1 is DFQATT and CDR2 is SNEGSKA in the germline V gene (reference sequence). Trimming at V came to 5 bases and at J to 9 bases, leaving 4 bases not matched to a gene. The CDR3 length is 11 residues.

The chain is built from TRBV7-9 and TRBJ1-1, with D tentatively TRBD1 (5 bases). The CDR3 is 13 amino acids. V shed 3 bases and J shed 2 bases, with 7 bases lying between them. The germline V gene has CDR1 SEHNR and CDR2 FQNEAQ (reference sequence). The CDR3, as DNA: TGTGCCAGCAGCTTCCAGGGAAACACTGAAGCTTTCTTT. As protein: CASSFQGNTEAFF.

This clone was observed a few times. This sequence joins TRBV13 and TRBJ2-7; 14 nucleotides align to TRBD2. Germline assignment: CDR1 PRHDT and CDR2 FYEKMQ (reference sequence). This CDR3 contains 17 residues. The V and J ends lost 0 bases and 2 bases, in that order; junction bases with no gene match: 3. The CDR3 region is CASSLGGLAGGPYEQYF. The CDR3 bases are TGTGCCAGCAGCTTAGGAGGACTAGCGGGGGGTCCCTACGAGCAGTACTTC.

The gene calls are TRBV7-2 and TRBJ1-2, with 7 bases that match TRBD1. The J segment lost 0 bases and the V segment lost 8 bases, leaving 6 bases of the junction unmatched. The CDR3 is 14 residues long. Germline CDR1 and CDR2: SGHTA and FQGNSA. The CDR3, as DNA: TGTGCCAGCGGAGCGACAGGGACTAACTATGGCTACACCTTC. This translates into CASGATGTNYGYTF.

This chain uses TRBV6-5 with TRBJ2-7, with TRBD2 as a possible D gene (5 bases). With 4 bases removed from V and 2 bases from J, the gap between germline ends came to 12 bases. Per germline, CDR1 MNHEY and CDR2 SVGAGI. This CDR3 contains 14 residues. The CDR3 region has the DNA TGTGCCAGCAGTTCCCCCTGGGAGCCCTACGAGCAGTACTTC. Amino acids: CASSSPWEPYEQYF.

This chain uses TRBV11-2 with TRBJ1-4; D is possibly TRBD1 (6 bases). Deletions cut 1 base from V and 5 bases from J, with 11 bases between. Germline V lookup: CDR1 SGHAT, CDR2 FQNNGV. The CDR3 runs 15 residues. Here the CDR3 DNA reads TGTGCCAGCAGCTTAGGCCAGACAGGAAATGAAAAACTGTTTTTT. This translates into CASSLGQTGNEKLFF.

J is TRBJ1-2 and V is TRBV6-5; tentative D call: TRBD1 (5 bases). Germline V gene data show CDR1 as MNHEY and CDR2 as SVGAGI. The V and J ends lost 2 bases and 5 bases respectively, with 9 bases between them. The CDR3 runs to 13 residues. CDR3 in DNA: TGTGCCAGCAGTTACGATGGGGCTTATGGCTACACCTTC. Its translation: CASSYDGAYGYTF.